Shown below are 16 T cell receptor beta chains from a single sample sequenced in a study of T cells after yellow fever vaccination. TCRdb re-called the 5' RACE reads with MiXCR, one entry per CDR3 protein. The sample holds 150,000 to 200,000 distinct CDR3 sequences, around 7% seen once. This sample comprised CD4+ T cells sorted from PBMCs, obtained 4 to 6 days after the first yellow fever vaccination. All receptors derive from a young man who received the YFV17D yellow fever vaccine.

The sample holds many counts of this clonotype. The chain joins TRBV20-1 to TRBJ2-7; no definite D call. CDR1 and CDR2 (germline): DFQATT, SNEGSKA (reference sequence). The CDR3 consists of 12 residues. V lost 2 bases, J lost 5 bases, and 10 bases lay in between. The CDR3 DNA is TGCAGTGCTAGATCTGGTCTCCACGAGCAGTACTTC. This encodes CSARSGLHEQYF.

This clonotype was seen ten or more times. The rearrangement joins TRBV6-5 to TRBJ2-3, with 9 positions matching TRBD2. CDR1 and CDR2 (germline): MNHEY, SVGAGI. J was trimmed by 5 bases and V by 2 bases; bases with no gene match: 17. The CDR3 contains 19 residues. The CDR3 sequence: CASSYVAGGRIKGRDTQYF. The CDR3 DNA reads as TGTGCCAGCAGTTACGTGGCGGGGGGGCGAATAAAGGGCCGAGATACGCAGTATTTT.

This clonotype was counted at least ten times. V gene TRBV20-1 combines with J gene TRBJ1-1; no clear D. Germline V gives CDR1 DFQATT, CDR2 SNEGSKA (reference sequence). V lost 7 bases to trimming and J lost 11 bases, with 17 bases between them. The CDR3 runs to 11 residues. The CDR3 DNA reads TGCAGTGGAGTTCACGGGGTGGGGGCTTTCTTT. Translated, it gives CSGVHGVGAFF.

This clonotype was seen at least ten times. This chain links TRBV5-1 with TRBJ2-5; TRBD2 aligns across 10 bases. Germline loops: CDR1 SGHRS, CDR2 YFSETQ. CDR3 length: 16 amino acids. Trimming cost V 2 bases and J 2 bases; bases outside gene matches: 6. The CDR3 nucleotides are TGCGCCAGCAGCTTTGCTAGCGGGGGCCCTCAAGAGACCCAGTACTTC. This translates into CASSFASGGPQETQYF.

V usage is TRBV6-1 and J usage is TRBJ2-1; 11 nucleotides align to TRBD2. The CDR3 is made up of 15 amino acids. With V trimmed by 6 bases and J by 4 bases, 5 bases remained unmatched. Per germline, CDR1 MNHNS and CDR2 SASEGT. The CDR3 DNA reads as TGTGCCAGCAGAAAGGGGACTAGCGGATACAATGAGCAGTTCTTC. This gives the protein CASRKGTSGYNEQFF.

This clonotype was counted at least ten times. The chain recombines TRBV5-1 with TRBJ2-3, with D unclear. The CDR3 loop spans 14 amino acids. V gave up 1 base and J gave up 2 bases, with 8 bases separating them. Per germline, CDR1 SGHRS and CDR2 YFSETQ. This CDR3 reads CASSLRPSTDTQYF. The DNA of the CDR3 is TGCGCCAGCAGCTTGCGTCCATCCACAGATACGCAGTATTTT.

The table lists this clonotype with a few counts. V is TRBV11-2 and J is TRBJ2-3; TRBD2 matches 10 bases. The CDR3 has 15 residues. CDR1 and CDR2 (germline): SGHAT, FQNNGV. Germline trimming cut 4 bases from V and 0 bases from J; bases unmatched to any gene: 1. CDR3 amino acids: CASSSGLASTDTQYF. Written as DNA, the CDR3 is TGTGCCAGCAGCTCGGGACTAGCGAGCACAGATACGCAGTATTTT.

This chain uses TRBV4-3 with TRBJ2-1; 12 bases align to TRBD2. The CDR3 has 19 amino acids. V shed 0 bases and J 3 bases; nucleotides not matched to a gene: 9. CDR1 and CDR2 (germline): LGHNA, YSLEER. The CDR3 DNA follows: TGCGCCAGCAGCCAAGATCTAGCGGGGGGGCATTCCCTCTACAATGAGCAGTTCTTC. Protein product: CASSQDLAGGHSLYNEQFF.

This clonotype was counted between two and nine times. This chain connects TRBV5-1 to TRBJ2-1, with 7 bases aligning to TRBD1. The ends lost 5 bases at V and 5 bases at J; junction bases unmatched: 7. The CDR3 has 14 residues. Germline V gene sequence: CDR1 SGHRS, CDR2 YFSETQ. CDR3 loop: CASRLTGVDNEQFF. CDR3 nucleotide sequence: TGCGCCAGCAGACTCACAGGGGTGGACAATGAGCAGTTCTTC.

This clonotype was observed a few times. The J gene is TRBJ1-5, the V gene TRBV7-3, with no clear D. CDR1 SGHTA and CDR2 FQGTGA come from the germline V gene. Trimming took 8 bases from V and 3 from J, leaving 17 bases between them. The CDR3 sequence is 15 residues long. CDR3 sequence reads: CASGPWAGSNQPQHF. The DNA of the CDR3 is TGTGCCAGCGGCCCCTGGGCGGGATCCAATCAGCCCCAGCATTTT.

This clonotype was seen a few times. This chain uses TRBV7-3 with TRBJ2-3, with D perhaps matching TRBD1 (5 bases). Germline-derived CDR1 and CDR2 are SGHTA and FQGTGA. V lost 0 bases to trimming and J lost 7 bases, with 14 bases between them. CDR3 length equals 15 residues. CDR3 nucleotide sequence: TGTGCCAGCAGCTTAACGTTGGCAGGGTCCCATACGCAGTATTTT. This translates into CASSLTLAGSHTQYF.

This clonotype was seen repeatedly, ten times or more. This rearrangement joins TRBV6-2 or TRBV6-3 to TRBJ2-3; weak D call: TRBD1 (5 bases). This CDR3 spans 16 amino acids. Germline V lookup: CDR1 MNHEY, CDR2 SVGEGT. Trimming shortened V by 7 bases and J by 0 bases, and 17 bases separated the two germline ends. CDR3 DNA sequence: TGTGCCAGCAACTTACAGGTAGCAGGGAGCACAGATACGCAGTATTTT. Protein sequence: CASNLQVAGSTDTQYF.

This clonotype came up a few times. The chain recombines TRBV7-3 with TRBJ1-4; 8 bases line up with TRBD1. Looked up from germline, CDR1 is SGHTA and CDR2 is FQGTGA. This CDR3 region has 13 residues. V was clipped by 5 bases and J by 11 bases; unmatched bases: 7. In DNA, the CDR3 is TGTGCCAGCAGCGCACTACAGGGGGACAAACTGTTTTTT. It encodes CASSALQGDKLFF.

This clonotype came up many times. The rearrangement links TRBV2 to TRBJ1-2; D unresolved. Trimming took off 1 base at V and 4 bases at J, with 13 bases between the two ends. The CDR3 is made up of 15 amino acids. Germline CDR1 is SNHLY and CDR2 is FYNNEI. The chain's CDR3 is CASSEVSQIGYGYTF. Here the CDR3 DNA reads TGTGCCAGCAGTGAAGTAAGCCAGATCGGCTATGGCTACACCTTC. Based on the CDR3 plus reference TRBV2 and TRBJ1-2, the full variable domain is EPEVTQTPSHQVTQMGQEVILRCVPISNHLYFYWYRQILGQKVEFLVSFYNNEISEKSEIFDDQFSVERPDGSNFTLKIRSTKLEDSAMYFCASSEVSQIGYGYTFGSGTRLTVV.

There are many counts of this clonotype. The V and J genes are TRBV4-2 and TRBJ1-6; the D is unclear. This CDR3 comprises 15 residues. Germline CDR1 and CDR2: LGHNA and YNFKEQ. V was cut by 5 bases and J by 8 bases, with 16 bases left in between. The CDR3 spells CASSSDVGPDSPLHF. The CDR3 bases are TGTGCCAGCAGCTCAGACGTAGGGCCCGATTCACCCCTCCACTTT.

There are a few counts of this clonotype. The CDR3 region has the DNA TGCGCCAGCAGCGGGACAGGGGCCTACACTGAAGCTTTCTTT. Protein product: CASSGTGAYTEAFF. This rearrangement joins TRBV5-1 to TRBJ1-1; 10 nucleotides agree with TRBD1. The germline V gene has CDR1 SGHRS and CDR2 YFSETQ. The CDR3 covers 14 residues. The trim removed 4 bases at V and 3 bases at J, leaving 3 bases unmatched.